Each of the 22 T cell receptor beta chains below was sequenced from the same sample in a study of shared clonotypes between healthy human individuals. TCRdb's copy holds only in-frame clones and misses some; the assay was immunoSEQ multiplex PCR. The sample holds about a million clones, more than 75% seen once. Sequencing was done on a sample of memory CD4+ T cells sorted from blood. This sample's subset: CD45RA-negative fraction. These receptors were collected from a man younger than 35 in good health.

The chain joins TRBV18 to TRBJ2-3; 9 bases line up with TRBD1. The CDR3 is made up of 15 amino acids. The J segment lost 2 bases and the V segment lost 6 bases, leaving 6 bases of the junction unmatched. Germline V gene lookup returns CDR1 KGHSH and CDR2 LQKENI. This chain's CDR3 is CASSPGTGSTDTQYF. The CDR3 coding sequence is TGTGCCAGCTCCCCCGGGACAGGGTCCACAGATACGCAGTATTTT.

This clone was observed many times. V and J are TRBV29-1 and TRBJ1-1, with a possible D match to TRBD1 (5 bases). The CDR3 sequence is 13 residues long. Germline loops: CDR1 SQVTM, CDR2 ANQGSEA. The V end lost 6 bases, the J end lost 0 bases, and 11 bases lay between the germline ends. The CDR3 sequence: CSVHRRLNTEAFF. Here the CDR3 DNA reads TGCAGCGTCCACAGGAGGCTGAACACTGAAGCTTTCTTT.

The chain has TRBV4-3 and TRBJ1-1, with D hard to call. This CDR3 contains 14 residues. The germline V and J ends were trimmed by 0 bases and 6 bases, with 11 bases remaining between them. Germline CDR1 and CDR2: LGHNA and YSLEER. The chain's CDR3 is CASSQEGVVPEAFF. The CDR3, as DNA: TGCGCCAGCAGCCAAGAAGGCGTAGTACCTGAAGCTTTCTTT.

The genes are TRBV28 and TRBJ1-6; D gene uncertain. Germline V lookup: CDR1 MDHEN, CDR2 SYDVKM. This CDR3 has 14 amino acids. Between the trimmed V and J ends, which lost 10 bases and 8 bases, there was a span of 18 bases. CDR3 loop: CATPGRSLDSPLHF. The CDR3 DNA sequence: TGTGCCACCCCCGGCCGCAGTTTAGATTCACCCCTCCACTTT.

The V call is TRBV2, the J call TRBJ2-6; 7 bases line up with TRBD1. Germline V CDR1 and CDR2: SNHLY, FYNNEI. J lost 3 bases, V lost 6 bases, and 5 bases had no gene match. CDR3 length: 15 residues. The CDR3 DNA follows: TGTGCCAGCAGCAAGGGGGCCCTTGGGGCCAACGTCCTGACTTTC. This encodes CASSKGALGANVLTF.

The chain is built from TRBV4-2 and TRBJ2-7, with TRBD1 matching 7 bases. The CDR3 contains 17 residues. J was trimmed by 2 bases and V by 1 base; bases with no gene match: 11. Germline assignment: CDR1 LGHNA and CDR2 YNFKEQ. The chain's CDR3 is CASSQVGSRDSAYEQYF. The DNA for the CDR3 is TGTGCCAGCAGCCAAGTAGGGAGCCGGGACAGCGCCTACGAGCAGTACTTC.

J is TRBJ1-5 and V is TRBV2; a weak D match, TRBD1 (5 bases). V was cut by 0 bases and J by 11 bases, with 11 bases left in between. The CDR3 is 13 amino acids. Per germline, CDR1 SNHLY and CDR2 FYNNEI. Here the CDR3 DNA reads TGTGCCAGCAGTGAAGCGCAGGGCTCGGCCCAGCATTTT. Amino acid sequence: CASSEAQGSAQHF.

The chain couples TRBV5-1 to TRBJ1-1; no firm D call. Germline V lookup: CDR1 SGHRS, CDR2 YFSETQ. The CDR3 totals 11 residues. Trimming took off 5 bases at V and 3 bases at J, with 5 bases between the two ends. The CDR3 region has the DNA TGCGCCAGCAGGCAGTACACTGAAGCTTTCTTT. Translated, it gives CASRQYTEAFF.

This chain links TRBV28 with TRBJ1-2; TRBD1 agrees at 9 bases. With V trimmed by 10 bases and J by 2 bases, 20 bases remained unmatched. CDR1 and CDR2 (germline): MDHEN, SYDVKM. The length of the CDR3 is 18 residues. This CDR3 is CANRTDRGRVTRNYGYTF. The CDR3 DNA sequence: TGTGCCAACAGGACAGACAGGGGGAGAGTCACCCGGAACTATGGCTACACCTTC.

The DNA of the CDR3 is TGTGCCAGCCTGTTGGGCGGGGGATACAATGAGCAGTTCTTC. Protein sequence: CASLLGGGYNEQFF. This rearrangement joins TRBV6-1 to TRBJ2-1; 7 bases are a match to TRBD2. The germline V gene encodes CDR1 MNHNS and CDR2 SASEGT. V shed 8 bases, J shed 4 bases, and the junction held 8 bases outside the gene matches. This CDR3 has 14 amino acids.

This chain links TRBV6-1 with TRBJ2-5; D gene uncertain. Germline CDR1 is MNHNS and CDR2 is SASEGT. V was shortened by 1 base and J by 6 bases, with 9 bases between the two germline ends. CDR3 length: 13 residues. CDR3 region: CASSEVERQTQYF. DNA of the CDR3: TGTGCCAGCAGTGAAGTGGAAAGACAGACCCAGTACTTC.

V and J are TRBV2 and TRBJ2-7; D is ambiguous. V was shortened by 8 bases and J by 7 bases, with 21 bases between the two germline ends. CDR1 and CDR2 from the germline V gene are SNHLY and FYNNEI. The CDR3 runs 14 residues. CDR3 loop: CASANPFLLGEQYF. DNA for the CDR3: TGTGCCAGCGCCAACCCATTTCTTTTGGGGGAGCAGTACTTC.

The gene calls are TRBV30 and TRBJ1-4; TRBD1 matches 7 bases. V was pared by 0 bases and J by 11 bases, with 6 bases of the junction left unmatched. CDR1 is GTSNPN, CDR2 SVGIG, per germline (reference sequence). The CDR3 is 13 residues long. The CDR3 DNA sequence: TGTGCCTGGAGTGTAGCCCCGGGACAGAAACTGTTTTTT. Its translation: CAWSVAPGQKLFF.

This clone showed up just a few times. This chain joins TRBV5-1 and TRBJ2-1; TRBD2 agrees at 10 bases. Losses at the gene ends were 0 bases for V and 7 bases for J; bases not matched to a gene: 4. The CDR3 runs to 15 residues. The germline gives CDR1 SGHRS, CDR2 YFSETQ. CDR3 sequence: CASSLVSGGANEQFF. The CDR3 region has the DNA TGCGCCAGCAGCTTGGTGAGCGGGGGGGCGAATGAGCAGTTCTTC.

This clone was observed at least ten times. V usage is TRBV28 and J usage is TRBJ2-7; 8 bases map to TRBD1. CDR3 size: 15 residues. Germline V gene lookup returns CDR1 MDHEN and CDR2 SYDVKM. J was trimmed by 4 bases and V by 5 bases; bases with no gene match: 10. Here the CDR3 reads CASSAPDRAVYEQYF. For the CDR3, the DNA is TGTGCCAGCAGTGCTCCGGACAGGGCCGTGTACGAGCAGTACTTC.

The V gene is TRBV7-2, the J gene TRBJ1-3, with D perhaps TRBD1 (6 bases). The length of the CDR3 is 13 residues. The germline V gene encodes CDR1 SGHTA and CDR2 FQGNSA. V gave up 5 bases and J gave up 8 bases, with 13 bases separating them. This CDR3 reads CASSVEGGDTIYF. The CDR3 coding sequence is TGTGCCAGCAGCGTCGAGGGGGGGGACACCATATATTTT.

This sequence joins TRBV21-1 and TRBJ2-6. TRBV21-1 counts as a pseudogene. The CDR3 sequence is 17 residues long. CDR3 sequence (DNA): TGTGCCAGCAGCAAAGCCGGGCGCAGCTCTGGGGCCAACGTCCTGACTTTC. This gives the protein CASSKAGRSSGANVLTF.

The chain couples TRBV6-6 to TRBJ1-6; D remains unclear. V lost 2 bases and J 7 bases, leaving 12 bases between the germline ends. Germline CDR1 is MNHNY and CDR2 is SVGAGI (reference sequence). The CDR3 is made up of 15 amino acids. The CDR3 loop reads CASSYDAGLNSPLHF. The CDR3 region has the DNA TGTGCCAGCAGTTACGATGCAGGTCTGAATTCACCCCTCCACTTT.

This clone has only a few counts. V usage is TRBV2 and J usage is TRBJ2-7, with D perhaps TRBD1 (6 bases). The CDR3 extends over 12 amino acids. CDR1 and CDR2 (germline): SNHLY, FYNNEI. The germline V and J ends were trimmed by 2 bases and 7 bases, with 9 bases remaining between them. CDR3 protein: CASSERRGEQYF. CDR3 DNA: TGTGCCAGCAGTGAACGAAGGGGGGAGCAGTACTTC.

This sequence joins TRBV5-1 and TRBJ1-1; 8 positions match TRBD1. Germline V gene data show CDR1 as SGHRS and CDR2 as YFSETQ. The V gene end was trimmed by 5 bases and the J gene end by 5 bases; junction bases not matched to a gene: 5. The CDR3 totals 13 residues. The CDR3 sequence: CASRTGARTEAFF. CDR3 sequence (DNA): TGCGCCAGCAGGACAGGGGCAAGAACTGAAGCTTTCTTT.

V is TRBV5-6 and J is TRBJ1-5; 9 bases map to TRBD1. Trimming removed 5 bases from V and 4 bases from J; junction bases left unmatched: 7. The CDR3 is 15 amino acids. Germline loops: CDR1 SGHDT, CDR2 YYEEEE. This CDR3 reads CASRTWDRENQPQHF. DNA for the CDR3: TGTGCCAGCAGAACTTGGGACAGGGAGAATCAGCCCCAGCATTTT.

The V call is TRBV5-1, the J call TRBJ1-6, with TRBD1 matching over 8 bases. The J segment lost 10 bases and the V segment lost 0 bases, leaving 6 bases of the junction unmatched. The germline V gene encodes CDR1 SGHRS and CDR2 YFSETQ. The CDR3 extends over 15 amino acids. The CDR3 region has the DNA TGCGCCAGCAGCTTGGGGACAGGGAAGACCTCACCCCTCCACTTT. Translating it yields CASSLGTGKTSPLHF.